This is a list of T cell receptor beta chains from one sample in a study of T-cell reconstitution after alpha-beta-depleted transplantation in children. TCRdb used MiXCR to reprocess the PCR reads, holding one entry per CDR3 protein. This sample has hundreds of thousands of distinct CDR3 sequences, with roughly an eighth found just once. Specimen: PBMCs from the stem cell graft donor, collected from the stem cell graft. The source is a human donor who donated a stem cell graft to a child with combined immunodeficiency. CDR3s include the opening cysteine and the closing phenylalanine or tryptophan. Fields, in order: CDR3 protein, CDR3 DNA, clone size, J gene, V gene, D gene. D genes are given only for firm matches. Clone size is given for some rows only: seen once, a few or many times, or a class if the clone is expanded.

CDR3aa: CSAHPLGGNSPLHF; CDR3nt: TGCAGTGCCCACCCCCTGGGGGGGAATTCACCCCTCCACTTT; abundance: -; j_gene: TRBJ1-6; v_gene: TRBV20-1; d_gene: -
CDR3aa: CASSLAGGGVSAEAFF; CDR3nt: TGCGCCAGCAGCTTGGCCGGGGGGGGCGTGAGCGCTGAAGCTTTCTTT; abundance: few; j_gene: TRBJ1-1; v_gene: TRBV5-1; d_gene: -
CDR3aa: CASSYGQGGNNEQFF; CDR3nt: TGTGCCAGCAGTTACGGGCAGGGGGGTAACAATGAGCAGTTCTTC; abundance: many; j_gene: TRBJ2-1; v_gene: TRBV6-5; d_gene: -
CDR3aa: CASSYRQAANEKLFF; CDR3nt: TGTGCCAGCAGCTACCGACAGGCCGCTAATGAAAAACTGTTTTTT; abundance: few; j_gene: TRBJ1-4; v_gene: TRBV5-8; d_gene: -
CDR3aa: CASSPGTSGFSSYNEQFF; CDR3nt: TGTGCCAGCAGCCCGGGGACTAGCGGTTTTAGCTCCTACAATGAGCAGTTCTTC; abundance: few; j_gene: TRBJ2-1; v_gene: TRBV3-1; d_gene: TRBD2
CDR3aa: CASSRDRGYGYTF; CDR3nt: TGTGCCAGCAGCCGAGACAGGGGGTATGGCTACACCTTC; abundance: many; j_gene: TRBJ1-2; v_gene: TRBV12-3/TRBV12-4; d_gene: TRBD1
CDR3aa: CASSLRGQSEAFF; CDR3nt: TGCGCCAGCAGCCTCAGGGGGCAATCTGAAGCTTTCTTT; abundance: -; j_gene: TRBJ1-1; v_gene: TRBV4-3; d_gene: TRBD1
CDR3aa: CASSFSSGTRNNEQFF; CDR3nt: TGTGCCAGCAGTTTTTCCTCCGGGACTAGGAACAATGAGCAGTTCTTC; abundance: few; j_gene: TRBJ2-1; v_gene: TRBV27; d_gene: TRBD2
CDR3aa: CASSMGTEPYNEQFF; CDR3nt: TGTGCCAGCAGCATGGGGACGGAACCATACAATGAGCAGTTCTTC; abundance: few; j_gene: TRBJ2-1; v_gene: TRBV5-6; d_gene: -
CDR3aa: CSARWGTANSPLHF; CDR3nt: TGCAGCGCCCGGTGGGGGACAGCTAATTCACCCCTCCACTTT; abundance: -; j_gene: TRBJ1-6; v_gene: TRBV29-1; d_gene: TRBD1
CDR3aa: CSGGLTTGELFF; CDR3nt: TGCAGTGGGGGTTTGACCACCGGGGAGCTGTTTTTT; abundance: -; j_gene: TRBJ2-2; v_gene: TRBV20-1; d_gene: -
CDR3aa: CASSPNQGFNGYTF; CDR3nt: TGTGCCAGCTCGCCGAATCAGGGTTTCAATGGCTACACCTTC; abundance: -; j_gene: TRBJ1-2; v_gene: TRBV18; d_gene: -
CDR3aa: CASSTGDGHYEQYF; CDR3nt: TGTGCCAGCAGCACGGGGGACGGACACTACGAGCAGTACTTC; abundance: many; j_gene: TRBJ2-7; v_gene: TRBV5-6; d_gene: -